This is a list of T cell receptor beta chains from one sample in a study of T cell repertoires in cytomegalovirus infection. TCRdb reanalysed the reads using MiXCR and keeps one entry per CDR3 protein. The sample contains fewer than 1,000,000 distinct CDR3 sequences, approximately 31% of which appear only once. Antigens for these TCRs are unknown. Material: cultured CD8+ T cells from PBMCs, obtained from culture after CMV antigen stimulation. These receptors were taken from a human donor in good health (CMV status not recorded). Some clones in this sample may be carry-over from other donors' samples. CDR3s include the opening cysteine and the closing phenylalanine or tryptophan. The D gene is left open where the match is weak. Clone size is shown for a subset of rows, as once, few, many or a class of expanded clone.

abundance | j_gene | d_gene | v_gene | CDR3aa | CDR3nt
many | TRBJ2-3 | TRBD2 | TRBV11-2 | CASSLGASGDTDTQYF | TGTGCCAGCAGCTTAGGGGCTAGCGGGGACACAGATACGCAGTATTTT
- | TRBJ1-1 | - | TRBV5-5 | CASSLARGADTEAFF | TGTGCCAGCAGCTTGGCTCGAGGGGCTGACACTGAAGCTTTCTTT
- | TRBJ2-5 | TRBD2 | TRBV27 | CASSMIAGGETQYF | TGTGCCAGCAGTATGATAGCGGGGGGCGAGACCCAGTACTTC
- | TRBJ1-2 | - | TRBV19 | CASEDGPNYGYTF | TGTGCCAGCGAGGACGGCCCTAACTATGGCTACACCTTC
few | TRBJ1-1 | - | TRBV4-1 | CASSQESGETNTEAFF | TGCGCCAGCAGCCAAGAGTCGGGGGAGACGAACACTGAAGCTTTCTTT
few | TRBJ1-5 | - | TRBV7-6 | CASSLGETNQPQHF | TGTGCCAGCAGCTTAGGGGAAACGAATCAGCCCCAGCATTTT
- | TRBJ2-1 | TRBD2 | TRBV29-1 | CSVEGLAGATSYNEQFF | TGCAGCGTTGAAGGCCTAGCGGGGGCCACATCCTACAATGAGCAGTTCTTC
few | TRBJ2-5 | - | TRBV11-1 | CASSSGDLLQETQYF | TGTGCCAGCAGCTCCGGGGACTTATTACAAGAGACCCAGTACTTC
few | TRBJ2-7 | - | TRBV14 | CASSQEYQGSEQYF | TGTGCCAGCAGCCAAGAATATCAGGGGAGCGAGCAGTACTTC
few | TRBJ2-7 | - | TRBV27 | CASSFLQAGEQYF | TGTGCCAGCAGTTTCCTGCAGGCTGGAGAGCAGTACTTC
- | TRBJ2-2 | - | TRBV10-3 | CAIQDQTNTGELFF | TGTGCCATCCAGGATCAGACGAACACCGGGGAGCTGTTTTTT
- | TRBJ1-4 | - | TRBV7-6 | CASSFGGDILFF | TGTGCCAGCAGCTTTGGAGGGGATATTCTGTTTTTT
- | TRBJ2-7 | - | TRBV27 | CASSFLSSYEQYF | TGTGCCAGCAGTTTCCTTTCCTCCTACGAGCAGTACTTC
few | TRBJ2-3 | TRBD2 | TRBV4-1 | CASSHYGLAGSDTQYF | TGCGCCAGCAGCCACTACGGACTAGCGGGATCAGATACGCAGTATTTT
- | TRBJ1-5 | - | TRBV7-9 | CASSPSRERNQPQHF | TGTGCCAGCAGCCCCTCCAGGGAACGCAATCAGCCCCAGCATTTT
many | TRBJ2-7 | - | TRBV12-3/TRBV12-4 | CASSPNIFGAQYF | TGTGCCAGCAGCCCAAACATTTTTGGGGCGCAGTACTTC
few | TRBJ1-1 | - | TRBV15 | CATSRDGNTEAFF | TGTGCCACCAGCAGAGATGGGAACACTGAAGCTTTCTTT
few | TRBJ2-7 | TRBD1 | TRBV7-9 | CASSYRDSPFYEQYF | TGTGCCAGCAGCTACCGGGACAGTCCCTTTTACGAGCAGTACTTC
few | TRBJ2-1 | - | TRBV7-8 | CASSLEDTAYNEQFF | TGTGCCAGCAGCTTAGAGGACACAGCATACAATGAGCAGTTCTTC
many | TRBJ2-6 | - | TRBV27 | CASSLAGQTSGANVLTF | TGTGCCAGCAGTTTGGCTGGACAGACCTCTGGGGCCAACGTCCTGACTTTC
once | TRBJ2-7 | - | TRBV4-3 | CASSQGLDPAYEQYF | TGCGCCAGCAGCCAAGGTCTCGACCCAGCCTACGAGCAGTACTTC
- | TRBJ2-2 | TRBD2 | TRBV5-6 | CASSLEASGGELFF | TGTGCCAGCAGCTTGGAGGCTAGCGGCGGGGAGCTGTTTTTT
few | TRBJ1-2 | - | TRBV10-3 | CAISESDGTGDNYGYTF | TGTGCCATCAGTGAGTCGGACGGGACGGGCGATAACTATGGCTACACCTTC
many | TRBJ2-7 | - | TRBV6-5 | CASRDGRALNPYEQYF | TGTGCCAGCAGAGATGGACGGGCGTTAAATCCCTACGAGCAGTACTTC
many | TRBJ1-6 | TRBD1 | TRBV7-2 | CASSAVPTGSDSPLHF | TGTGCCAGCAGCGCCGTCCCGACAGGGTCCGATTCACCCCTCCACTTT
many | TRBJ2-5 | - | TRBV11-3 | CASSFSQFDGTQYF | TGTGCCAGCAGCTTTTCTCAGTTTGATGGGACCCAGTACTTC
few | TRBJ2-1 | - | TRBV3-1 | CASSPKGGDKLNNEQFF | TGTGCCAGCAGCCCCAAGGGGGGGGACAAACTTAACAATGAGCAGTTCTTC
- | TRBJ1-4 | - | TRBV7-9 | CASSYPENEKLFF | TGTGCCAGCAGCTACCCAGAGAATGAAAAACTGTTTTTT
few | TRBJ1-5 | TRBD1 | TRBV24-1 | CATSEGQGSNQPQHF | TGTGCCACCAGTGAAGGACAGGGCAGCAATCAGCCCCAGCATTTT
- | TRBJ2-5 | TRBD1 | TRBV14 | CASSQDLTGVQETQYF | TGTGCCAGCAGCCAAGACTTAACAGGGGTCCAAGAGACCCAGTACTTC
many | TRBJ1-1 | - | TRBV7-9 | CASSLEVGGYTEAFF | TGTGCCAGCAGCTTAGAGGTCGGGGGATACACTGAAGCTTTCTTT
- | TRBJ2-5 | TRBD2 | TRBV7-9 | CVSSEQLAGRQETQYF | TGTGTCAGCAGCGAGCAACTAGCGGGCCGACAAGAGACCCAGTACTTC